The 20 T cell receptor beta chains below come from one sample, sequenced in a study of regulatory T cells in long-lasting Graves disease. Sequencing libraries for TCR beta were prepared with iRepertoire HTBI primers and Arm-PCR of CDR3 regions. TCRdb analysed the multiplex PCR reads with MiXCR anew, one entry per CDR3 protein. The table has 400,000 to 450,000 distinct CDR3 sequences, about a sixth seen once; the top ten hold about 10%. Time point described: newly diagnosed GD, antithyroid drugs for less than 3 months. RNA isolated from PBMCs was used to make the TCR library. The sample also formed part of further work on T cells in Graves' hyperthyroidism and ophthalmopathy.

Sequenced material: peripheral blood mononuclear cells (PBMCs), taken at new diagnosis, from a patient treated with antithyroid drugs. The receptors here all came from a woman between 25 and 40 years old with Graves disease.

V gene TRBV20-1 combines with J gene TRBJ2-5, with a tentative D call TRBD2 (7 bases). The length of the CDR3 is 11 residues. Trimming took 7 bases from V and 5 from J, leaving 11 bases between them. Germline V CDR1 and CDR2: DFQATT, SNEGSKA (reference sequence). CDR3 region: CSGGGPETQYF. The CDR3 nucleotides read TGCAGTGGGGGGGGGCCGGAGACCCAGTACTTC.

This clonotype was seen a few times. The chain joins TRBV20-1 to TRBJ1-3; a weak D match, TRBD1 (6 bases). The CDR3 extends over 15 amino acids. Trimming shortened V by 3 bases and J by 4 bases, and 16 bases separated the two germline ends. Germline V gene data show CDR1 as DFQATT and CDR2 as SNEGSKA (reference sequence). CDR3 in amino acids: CSASLGRGMGNTIYF. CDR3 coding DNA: TGCAGTGCTAGTTTGGGCAGGGGTATGGGAAACACCATATATTTT.

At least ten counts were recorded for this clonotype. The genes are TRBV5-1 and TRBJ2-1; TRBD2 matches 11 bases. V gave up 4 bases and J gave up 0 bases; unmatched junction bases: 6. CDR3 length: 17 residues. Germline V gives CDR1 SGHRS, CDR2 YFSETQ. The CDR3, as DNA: TGCGCCAGCAGCGCAGGGACTAGCGGAAGCTCCTACAATGAGCAGTTCTTC. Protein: CASSAGTSGSSYNEQFF.

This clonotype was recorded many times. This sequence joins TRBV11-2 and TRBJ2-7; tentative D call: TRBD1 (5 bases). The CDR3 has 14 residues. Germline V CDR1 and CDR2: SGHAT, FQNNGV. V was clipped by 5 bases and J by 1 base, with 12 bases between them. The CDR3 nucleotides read TGTGCCAGCAGCCCCAGGGCGCAATCCTACGAGCAGTACTTC. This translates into CASSPRAQSYEQYF.

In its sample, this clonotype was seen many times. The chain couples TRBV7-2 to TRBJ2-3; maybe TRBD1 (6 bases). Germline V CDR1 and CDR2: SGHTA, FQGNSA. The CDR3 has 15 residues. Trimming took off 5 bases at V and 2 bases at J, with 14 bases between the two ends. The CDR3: CASSRTWDTTDTQYF. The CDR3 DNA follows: TGTGCCAGCAGCCGAACGTGGGACACCACAGATACGCAGTATTTT.

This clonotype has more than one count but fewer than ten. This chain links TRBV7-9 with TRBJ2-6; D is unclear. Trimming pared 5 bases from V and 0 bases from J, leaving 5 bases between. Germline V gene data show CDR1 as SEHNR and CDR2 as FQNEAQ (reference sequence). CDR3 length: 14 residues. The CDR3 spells CASSVLSGANVLTF. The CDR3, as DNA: TGTGCCAGCAGCGTCCTCTCTGGGGCCAACGTCCTGACTTTC.

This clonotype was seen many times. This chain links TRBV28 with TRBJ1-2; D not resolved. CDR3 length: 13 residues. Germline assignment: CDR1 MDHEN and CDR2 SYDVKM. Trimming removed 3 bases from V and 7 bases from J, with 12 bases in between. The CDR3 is CASSFPPLAGYTF. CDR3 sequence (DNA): TGTGCCAGCAGTTTCCCCCCTCTGGCTGGCTACACCTTC.

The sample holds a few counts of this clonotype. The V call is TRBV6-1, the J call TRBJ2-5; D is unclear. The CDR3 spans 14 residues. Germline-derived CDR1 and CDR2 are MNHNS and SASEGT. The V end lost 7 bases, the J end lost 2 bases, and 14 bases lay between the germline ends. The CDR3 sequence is CASIRASRQETQYF. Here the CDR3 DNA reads TGTGCCAGCATCAGAGCTAGTAGACAAGAGACCCAGTACTTC.

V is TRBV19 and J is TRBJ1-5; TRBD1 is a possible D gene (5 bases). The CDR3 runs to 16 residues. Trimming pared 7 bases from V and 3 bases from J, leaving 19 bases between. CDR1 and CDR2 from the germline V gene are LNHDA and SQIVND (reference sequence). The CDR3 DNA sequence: TGTGCCAGTACCATAGGCGGCCGGGGGGACAATCAGCCCCAGCATTTT. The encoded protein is CASTIGGRGDNQPQHF.

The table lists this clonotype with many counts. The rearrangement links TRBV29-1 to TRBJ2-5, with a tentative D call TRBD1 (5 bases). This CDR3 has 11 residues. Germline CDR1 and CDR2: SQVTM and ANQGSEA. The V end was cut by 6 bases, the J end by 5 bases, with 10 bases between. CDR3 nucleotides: TGCAGCGTCACGGACATTGAGACCCAGTACTTC. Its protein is CSVTDIETQYF.

This CDR3 reads CASEMNRGKEQYF. The DNA of the CDR3 is TGCGCCAGCGAGATGAATCGGGGCAAAGAGCAGTACTTC. The genes are TRBV10-2 and TRBJ2-5; D might be TRBD1 or TRBD2, each matching 5 bases. The V gene lost 8 bases and the J gene lost 11 bases, with 21 bases spanning the gap. This CDR3 spans 13 amino acids. Germline assignment: CDR1 WSHSY and CDR2 SAAADI.

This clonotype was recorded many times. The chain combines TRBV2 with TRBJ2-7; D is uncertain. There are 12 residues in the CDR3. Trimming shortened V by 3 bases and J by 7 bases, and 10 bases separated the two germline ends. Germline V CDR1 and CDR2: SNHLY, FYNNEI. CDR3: CASSEDPLEQYF. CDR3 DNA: TGTGCCAGCAGTGAGGACCCTCTGGAGCAGTACTTC.

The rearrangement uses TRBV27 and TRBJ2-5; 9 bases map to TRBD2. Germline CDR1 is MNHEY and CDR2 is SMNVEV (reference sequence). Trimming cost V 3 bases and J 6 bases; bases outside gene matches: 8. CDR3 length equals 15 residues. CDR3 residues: CASSLSSGVGKTQYF. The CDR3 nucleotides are TGTGCCAGCAGTTTGTCTAGCGGGGTTGGAAAGACCCAGTACTTC.

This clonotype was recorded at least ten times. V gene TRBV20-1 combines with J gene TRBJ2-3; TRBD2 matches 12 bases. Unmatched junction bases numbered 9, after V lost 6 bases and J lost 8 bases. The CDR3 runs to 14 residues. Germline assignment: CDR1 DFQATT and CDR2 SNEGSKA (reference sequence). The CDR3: CSARLAGGGGTQYF. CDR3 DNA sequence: TGCAGTGCCAGGCTAGCGGGGGGGGGAGGTACGCAGTATTTT.

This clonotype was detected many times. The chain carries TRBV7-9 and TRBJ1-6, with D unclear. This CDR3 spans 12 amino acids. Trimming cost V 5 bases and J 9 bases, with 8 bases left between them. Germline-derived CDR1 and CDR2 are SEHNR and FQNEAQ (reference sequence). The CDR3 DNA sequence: TGTGCCAGCAGCAAGGACGTTTCACCCCTCCACTTT. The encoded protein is CASSKDVSPLHF.

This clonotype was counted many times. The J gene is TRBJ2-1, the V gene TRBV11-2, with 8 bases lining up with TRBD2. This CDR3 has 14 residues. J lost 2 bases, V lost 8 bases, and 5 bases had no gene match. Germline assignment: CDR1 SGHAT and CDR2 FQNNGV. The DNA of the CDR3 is TGTGCCAGCTCCCGACTAGCGCCCTACAATGAGCAGTTCTTC. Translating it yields CASSRLAPYNEQFF. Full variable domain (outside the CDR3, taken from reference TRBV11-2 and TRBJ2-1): EAGVAQSPRYKIIEKRQSVAFWCNPISGHATLYWYQQILGQGPKLLIQFQNNGVVDDSQLPKDRFSAERLKGVDSTLKIQPAKLEDSAVYLCASSRLAPYNEQFFGPGTRLTVL.

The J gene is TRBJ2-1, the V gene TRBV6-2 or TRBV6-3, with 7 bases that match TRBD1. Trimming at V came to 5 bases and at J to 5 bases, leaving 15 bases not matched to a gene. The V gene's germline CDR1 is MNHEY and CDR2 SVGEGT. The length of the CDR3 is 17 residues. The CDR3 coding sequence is TGTGCCAGCAGTCACACCGCCGGACAGGCTATCGACAATGAGCAGTTCTTC. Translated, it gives CASSHTAGQAIDNEQFF.

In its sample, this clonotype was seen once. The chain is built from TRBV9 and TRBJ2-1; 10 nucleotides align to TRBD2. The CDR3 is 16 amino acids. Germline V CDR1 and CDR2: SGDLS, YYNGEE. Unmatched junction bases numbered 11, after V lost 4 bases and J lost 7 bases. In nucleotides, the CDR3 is TGTGCCAGCAGCCCCCGAGGGAGCGGGAGGGTGAATGAGCAGTTCTTC. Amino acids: CASSPRGSGRVNEQFF.

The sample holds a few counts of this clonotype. The DNA for the CDR3 is TGTGCCAGCAGCCAAGGGGACAGGGCTGAAAAACTGTTTTTT. Translation gives CASSQGDRAEKLFF. The rearrangement joins TRBV7-2 to TRBJ1-4; 9 nucleotides line up with TRBD1. Germline V gives CDR1 SGHTA, CDR2 FQGNSA. The CDR3 extends over 14 amino acids. V was clipped by 5 bases and J by 7 bases; unmatched bases: 5.

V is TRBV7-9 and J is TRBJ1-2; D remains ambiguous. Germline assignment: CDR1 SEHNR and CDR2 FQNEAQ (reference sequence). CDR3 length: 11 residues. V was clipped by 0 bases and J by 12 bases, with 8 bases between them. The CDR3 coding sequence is TGTGCCAGCAGCTTAGCCGGGTCGAACACCTTC. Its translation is CASSLAGSNTF.